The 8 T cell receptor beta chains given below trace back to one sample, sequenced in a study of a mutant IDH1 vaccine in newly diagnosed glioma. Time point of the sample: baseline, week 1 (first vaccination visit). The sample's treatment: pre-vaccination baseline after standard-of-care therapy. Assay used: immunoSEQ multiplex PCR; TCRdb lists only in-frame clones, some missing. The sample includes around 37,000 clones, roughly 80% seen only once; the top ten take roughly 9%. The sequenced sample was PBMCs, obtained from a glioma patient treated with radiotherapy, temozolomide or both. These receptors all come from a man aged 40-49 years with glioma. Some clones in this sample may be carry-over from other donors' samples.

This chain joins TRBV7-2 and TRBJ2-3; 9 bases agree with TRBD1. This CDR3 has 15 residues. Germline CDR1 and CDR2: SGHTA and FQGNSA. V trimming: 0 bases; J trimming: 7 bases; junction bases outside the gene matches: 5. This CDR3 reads CASSLAGTGRYTQYF. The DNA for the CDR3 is TGTGCCAGCAGCTTAGCGGGGACAGGGAGGTATACGCAGTATTTT.

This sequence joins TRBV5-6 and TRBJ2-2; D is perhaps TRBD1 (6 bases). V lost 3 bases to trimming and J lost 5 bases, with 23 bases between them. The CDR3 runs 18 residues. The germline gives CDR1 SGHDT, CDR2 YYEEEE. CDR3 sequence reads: CASSSLKGLGARTGELFF. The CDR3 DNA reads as TGTGCCAGCAGCTCGCTCAAGGGTTTGGGGGCGCGGACCGGGGAGCTGTTTTTT.

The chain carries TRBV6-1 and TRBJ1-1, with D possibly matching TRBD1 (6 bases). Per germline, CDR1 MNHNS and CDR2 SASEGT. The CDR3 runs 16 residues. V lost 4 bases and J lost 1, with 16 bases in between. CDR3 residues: CASSGAWGRGNTEAFF. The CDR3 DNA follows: TGTGCCAGCAGTGGGGCTTGGGGCAGGGGGAACACTGAAGCTTTCTTT.

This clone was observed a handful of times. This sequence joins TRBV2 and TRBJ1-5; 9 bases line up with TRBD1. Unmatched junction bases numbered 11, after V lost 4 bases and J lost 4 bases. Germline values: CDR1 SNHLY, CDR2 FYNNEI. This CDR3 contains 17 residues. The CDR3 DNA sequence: TGTGCCAGCAGTGGGCAATGGGGACAGGGATGGAATCAGCCCCAGCATTTT. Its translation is CASSGQWGQGWNQPQHF. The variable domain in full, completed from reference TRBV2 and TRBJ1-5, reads EPEVTQTPSHQVTQMGQEVILRCVPISNHLYFYWYRQILGQKVEFLVSFYNNEISEKSEIFDDQFSVERPDGSNFTLKIRSTKLEDSAMYFCASSGQWGQGWNQPQHFGDGTRLSIL.

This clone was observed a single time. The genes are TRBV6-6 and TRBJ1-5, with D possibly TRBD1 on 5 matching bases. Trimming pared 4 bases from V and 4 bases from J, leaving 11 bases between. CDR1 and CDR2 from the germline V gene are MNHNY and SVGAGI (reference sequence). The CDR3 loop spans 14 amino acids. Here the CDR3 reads CASSFREVNQPQHF. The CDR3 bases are TGTGCCAGCAGTTTCAGGGAAGTAAATCAGCCCCAGCATTTT.

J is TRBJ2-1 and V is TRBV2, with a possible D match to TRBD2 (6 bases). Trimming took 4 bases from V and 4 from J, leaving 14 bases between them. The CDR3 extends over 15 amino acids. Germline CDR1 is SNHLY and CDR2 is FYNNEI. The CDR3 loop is CASSVGGGGYNEQFF. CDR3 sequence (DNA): TGTGCCAGCAGTGTCGGGGGAGGAGGTTACAATGAGCAGTTCTTC.

CDR3 in amino acids: CASSAYNRGIYEQYF. In DNA form, the CDR3 reads TGTGCCAGCAGTGCCTATAACAGGGGGATCTACGAGCAGTACTTC. The chain joins TRBV25-1 to TRBJ2-5, with 8 bases lining up with TRBD1. The J call may not be correct, given that the DNA end is closer to TRBJ2-7. Germline loops: CDR1 MGHDK, CDR2 SYGVNS. The CDR3 covers 15 residues.

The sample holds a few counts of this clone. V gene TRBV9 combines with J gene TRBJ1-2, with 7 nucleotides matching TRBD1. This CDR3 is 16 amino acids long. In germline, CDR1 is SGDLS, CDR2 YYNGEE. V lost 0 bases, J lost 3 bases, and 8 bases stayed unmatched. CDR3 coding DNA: TGTGCCAGCAGCGTAGCTACTGGGGACAGCCACTATGGCTACACCTTC. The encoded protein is CASSVATGDSHYGYTF.